This TCR beta chain stems from a study of shared clonotypes between healthy human individuals. Study overall: Three plates were used per donor for CD4 naive, three for CD4 memory, two for CD8 naive and one for CD8 memory. Notes on the study in general: Generally, naive subsets (rather than memory subsets) showed larger estimated richness.

Sequencing used immunoSEQ multiplex PCR; TCRdb keeps in-frame clones, though not all of them. The table lists 2 million to 3 million clones, roughly 93% of them singletons. Donors included only healthy HIV-negative adults lacking recent acute infections or vaccinations. Donors comprised only Caucasian adults living in Nashville, Tennessee. The germline gives CDR1 SGHTA, CDR2 FQGNSA. Trimming removed 2 bases at V and 0 bases at J, with 4 bases between. The CDR3 is 14 amino acids. Turning to this clone: Its target is unknown.

Specimen: naive CD4+ T cells from PBMCs. Described subset: CD45RA+ positively selected. The chain links TRBV7-2 to TRBJ1-4; D is unresolved. This receptor was taken from a man between 18 and 29 years old in good health. Some clones in this sample may be carry-over from other donors' samples. The CDR3 protein is CASSLIATNEKLFF. CDR3 nucleotide sequence: TGTGCCAGCAGCTTAATAGCAACTAATGAAAAACTGTTTTTT.